The T cell receptor beta chain described here comes from a study of T cells after yellow fever vaccination (dated by TCRdb to the late 2010s). Background for the entire study: Libraries from fractions with low cell numbers were prepared with the SMART-Seq v4 Ultra Low Input RNA kit. Blood samples were taken at several timepoints before and after primary and secondary immunization, and bulk PBMC replicates and cell subsets were isolated. Two healthy male donors made up the cohort, one aged 18 to 30 years and the other aged 30 to 39 years. To follow T-cell clones before and after both primary and booster YFV17D yellow fever vaccination, bulk TCR alpha and beta repertoires underwent longitudinal sequencing. The paper's findings and limits, for the study overall: A small fraction of clonotypes showed up in both the CD4 and CD8 compartments, probably as a result of convergent recombination. After the booster, most of the clones that had expanded following primary vaccination were detected again (96% of CD4 and 88% of CD8), which suggests that memory was broadly maintained. Compared with the primary T-cell response, the secondary T-cell response was faster but weaker, reaching its peak on day 5 rather than on day 15. Because the study included only two donors, the extent to which the findings can be generalized is limited. Computational filtering was required because FACS-sorted repertoires could contain abundant contaminating clonotypes from the bulk population.

To note about this clonotype: Its antigen has not been determined. No per-base quality is available; no much larger clone lies one base away.

TCR cDNA was synthesized by 5'RACE template switching, through which a universal primer site and unique molecular identifiers were introduced. Priming of cDNA synthesis was performed from both the TCR alpha and TCR beta constant segments. Two PCR steps were used to amplify libraries, with sample barcodes and sequencing adapters being added in the second step. Libraries were sequenced on Illumina HiSeq 2500 (2x100 bp) or NovaSeq (2x150 bp). The source study handled its data this way. MIGEC handled demultiplexing of reads and collapsing into UMI consensus sequences, while MiXCR performed V(D)J alignment. Vaccine-responding clonotypes were defined with edgeR using replicate PBMC samples, requiring FDR below 0.01 and a log2 fold change above 5 up to day 15. Each bulk clonotype was labeled CD4 or CD8 based on which sequenced repertoire, CD4 or CD8, contained the clonotype at higher abundance. TCRdb reprocessing: public reads trimmed at Q25 with fastp, clones called with MiXCR, in-frame beta chains kept. Entries that share a CDR3 protein sequence are merged under the most common genes and DNA. Clone size and V and J calls follow TCRdb, not the original study. Within this sample are hundreds of thousands of distinct CDR3 sequences, with about 7.8% of them counted one time only. The ten largest make up about 16% of the sample.

The germline V gene yields MDHEN for CDR1 and SYDVKM for CDR2. There are 20 amino acids in the CDR3, from cysteine to valine inclusive. The DNA shown is the 60-base CDR3, in frame from base 1. Here V drops 6 bases and J drops 0 bases, and the junction holds 17 bases not matched to any gene. According to the study, the label for this sample's treatment or condition signals: live attenuated yellow fever vaccine strain. At each blood-draw timepoint, two biological replicates of bulk PBMCs were obtained. PBMCs were isolated from peripheral blood using a standard Ficoll-Paque protocol. TriZol was used to extract RNA from bulk PBMCs, from CD4 and CD8 fractions, and from dextramer-positive and dextramer-negative fractions.

Recombination connected TRBV28 to TRBJ2-7; 13 bases in the middle match TRBD2. The sequenced sample was PBMCs, obtained 35 to 50 days after the first yellow fever vaccination. This TCR was recovered from a man aged 18 to 30 who received the YFV17D yellow fever vaccine. The DNA sequence reads TGTGCCAGCAGCGTCAGACTTCGACTAGCGGGGGGTCCGAGCTCCTACGAGCAGTACGTC. This encodes CASSVRLRLAGGPSSYEQYV.